What follows are 8 T cell receptor beta chains derived from one specimen sequenced in a study of response to subunit inactivated influenza vaccine. TCRdb called the RT-PCR reads again in MiXCR, with one record for every CDR3 protein. The sample lists approximately 700,000 distinct CDR3 sequences, roughly 14% occurring once. The source was PBMCs from blood, collected 14 to 15 days before vaccination. The source is a man in his forties or fifties who received an inactivated influenza vaccine.

This clonotype was seen a few times. V gene TRBV29-1 combines with J gene TRBJ2-1; 12 bases are shared with TRBD2. This CDR3 spans 16 amino acids. Germline-derived CDR1 and CDR2 are SQVTM and ANQGSEA. Trimming removed 0 bases from V and 8 bases from J; junction bases left unmatched: 8. CDR3 protein: CSVEDWTSGTVYEQFF. The DNA of the CDR3 is TGCAGCGTTGAAGATTGGACTAGCGGGACGGTCTATGAGCAGTTCTTC.

V gene TRBV7-2 combines with J gene TRBJ2-1, with 16 positions matching TRBD2. The germline V gene encodes CDR1 SGHTA and CDR2 FQGNSA. After removal of 5 bases from V and 9 bases from J, the junction contained 4 bases not matched to a gene. The CDR3 has 15 amino acids. The CDR3 DNA sequence: TGTGCCAGCAGCCTTGGGACTAGCGGGGGGGTTGAGCAGTTCTTC. The encoded protein is CASSLGTSGGVEQFF.

This clonotype turned up a few times. J is TRBJ2-1 and V is TRBV6-5; 11 nucleotides match TRBD2. The J segment lost 5 bases and the V segment lost 2 bases, leaving 2 bases of the junction unmatched. Germline V CDR1 and CDR2: MNHEY, SVGAGI. The CDR3 is made up of 15 amino acids. In DNA form, the CDR3 reads TGTGCCAGCAGTTACCAGGGACTAGCGGACAATGAGCAGTTCTTC. As protein: CASSYQGLADNEQFF.

This clonotype was recorded a few times. This sequence joins TRBV4-3 and TRBJ2-7; the D gene is possibly TRBD1 (6 bases). V lost 0 bases and J 7 bases, leaving 19 bases between the germline ends. Germline CDR1 reads LGHNA; CDR2 reads YSLEER. The CDR3 spans 16 residues. The CDR3 loop reads CASSQDGAGALREQYF. The DNA of the CDR3 is TGCGCCAGCAGCCAAGATGGGGCAGGGGCCCTGAGGGAGCAGTACTTC.

This clonotype has just a few counts. The chain has TRBV27 and TRBJ1-1; a possible D gene is TRBD1 (5 bases). The CDR3 covers 15 residues. With 5 bases removed from V and 1 base from J, the gap between germline ends came to 14 bases. Germline CDR1 is MNHEY and CDR2 is SMNVEV (reference sequence). CDR3 loop: CASSPLRGANTEAFF. CDR3 sequence (DNA): TGTGCCAGCAGTCCCCTGAGGGGCGCGAACACTGAAGCTTTCTTT.

V usage is TRBV9 and J usage is TRBJ2-2, with 7 positions matching TRBD1. Germline V gene sequence: CDR1 SGDLS, CDR2 YYNGEE. This CDR3 region has 14 residues. The V segment lost 6 bases and the J segment 6 bases; nucleotides outside the gene matches: 8. CDR3 DNA: TGTGCCAGCAATGATCGAACAGGGGCCGGGGAGCTGTTTTTT. It encodes CASNDRTGAGELFF. Full variable domain (outside the CDR3, taken from reference TRBV9 and TRBJ2-2): DSGVTQTPKHLITATGQRVTLRCSPRSGDLSVYWYQQSLDQGLQFLIQYYNGEERAKGNILERFSAQQFPDLHSELNLSSLELGDSALYFCASNDRTGAGELFFGEGSRLTVL.

This clonotype has more than one count but fewer than ten. The J gene is TRBJ1-2, the V gene TRBV12-3 or TRBV12-4; D uncertain. The CDR3 has 13 amino acids. V lost 0 bases, J lost 4 bases, and 6 bases lay in between. CDR3: CASSLAHSYGYTF. The CDR3 DNA reads as TGTGCCAGCAGTTTAGCGCACAGCTATGGCTACACCTTC.

V and J are TRBV7-2 and TRBJ2-5; the match to TRBD2 covers 7 bases. V dropped 5 bases and J dropped 7; count of bases not matched to a gene: 16. The CDR3 contains 16 residues. Germline V CDR1 and CDR2: SGHTA, FQGNSA. The CDR3 coding sequence is TGTGCCAGCAGCGGCGGGGCAGCGGGGAGTAAATCGACCCAGTACTTC. Protein: CASSGGAAGSKSTQYF.